The 25 T cell receptor beta chains below were found in one sample sequenced in a study of Ad26.COV2.S vaccination and SARS-CoV-2 variants. Specified treatment: 19 received Ad26.COV2.S at low or high dose, single or two shots; a few received placebo; per-sample allocation not given. Specimens were obtained on day 63 following the first vaccine or placebo injection. Data came from immunoSEQ multiplex PCR; TCRdb stores just in-frame clones and leaves some out. This table has some 340,000 clones, roughly 86% appearing once. The specimen was peripheral blood, collected in a trial of Ad26.COV2.S vaccine versus placebo. Receptors originate from a person between 18 and 60 years old who received the Ad26.COV2.S COVID-19 vaccine or a placebo.

J is TRBJ1-5 and V is TRBV19; D may be TRBD1 (5 bases). There are 17 residues in the CDR3. Germline V CDR1 and CDR2: LNHDA, SQIVND (reference sequence). The V and J ends lost 7 bases and 1 base respectively, with 20 bases between them. CDR3 amino acids: CASNIFIGAGSNQPQHF. As DNA, the CDR3 is TGTGCCAGTAATATCTTCATCGGGGCCGGGAGCAATCAGCCCCAGCATTTT.

This chain uses TRBV7-9 with TRBJ2-3; tentative D call: TRBD2 (6 bases). The germline V gene encodes CDR1 SEHNR and CDR2 FQNEAQ (reference sequence). The CDR3 totals 16 residues. The V and J ends lost 2 bases and 0 bases respectively, with 12 bases between them. The CDR3 here is CASSLLEGRSTDTQYF. The CDR3 DNA sequence: TGTGCCAGCAGCTTACTTGAAGGGAGGAGCACAGATACGCAGTATTTT.

This clone turned up a few times. The chain uses TRBV27 and TRBJ2-2; 9 bases are shared with TRBD1. CDR3 length: 16 residues. V shed 8 bases and J 5 bases; nucleotides not matched to a gene: 12. CDR1 is MNHEY and CDR2 is SMNVEV in the germline V gene (reference sequence). The CDR3 region has the DNA TGTGCCAGCGGCCGGGACAGGGTCGGTAAAACCGGGGAGCTGTTTTTT. Translating it yields CASGRDRVGKTGELFF.

The chain has TRBV10-2 and TRBJ2-5, with unresolved D. With 2 bases removed from V and 1 base from J, the gap between germline ends came to 5 bases. The CDR3 loop spans 13 amino acids. Germline assignment: CDR1 WSHSY and CDR2 SAAADI. CDR3 sequence: CASSEIVQETQYF. The CDR3 DNA sequence: TGCGCCAGCAGTGAGATAGTCCAAGAGACCCAGTACTTC.

The gene calls are TRBV3-1 (or the pseudogene TRBV3-2) and TRBJ2-7; a possible D gene is TRBD2 (5 bases). The V gene lost 1 base and the J gene lost 5 bases, with 15 bases spanning the gap. CDR3 size: 15 residues. Germline values: CDR1 LGHDT, CDR2 YNNKEL (reference sequence). As DNA, the CDR3 is TGTGCCAGCAGCCAAGTCGGAAGGGCGCGGGACGAGCAGTACTTC. Protein product: CASSQVGRARDEQYF.

This rearrangement joins TRBV6-2 or TRBV6-3 to TRBJ2-7; D call uncertain. Germline V gene sequence: CDR1 MNHEY, CDR2 SVGEGT. The CDR3 is 10 amino acids. The V end lost 5 bases, the J end lost 3 bases, and 2 bases lay between the germline ends. The CDR3 DNA is TGTGCCAGCAGTAACTACGAGCAGTACTTC. This sequence encodes CASSNYEQYF.

V and J are TRBV5-6 and TRBJ1-2, with 7 bases matching TRBD1. Per the germline V gene, CDR1 is SGHDT and CDR2 is YYEEEE. This CDR3 has 15 amino acids. Trimming took 0 bases from V and 4 from J; bases not matched to a gene: 6. In DNA form, the CDR3 reads TGTGCCAGCAGCTTGGAGGACAGGCATTCCTATGGCTACACCTTC. Protein sequence: CASSLEDRHSYGYTF.

This clone has a single count. The rearrangement joins TRBV19 to TRBJ2-1; 9 bases line up with TRBD1. CDR3 length: 16 residues. Per the germline V gene, CDR1 is LNHDA and CDR2 is SQIVND (reference sequence). The V segment lost 5 bases and the J segment 7 bases; nucleotides outside the gene matches: 12. The CDR3 reads CASSPGTGKGENEQFF. CDR3 in DNA: TGTGCCAGTAGTCCAGGGACAGGGAAAGGGGAGAATGAGCAGTTCTTC.

The chain recombines TRBV5-1 with TRBJ1-2; D ambiguous. The CDR3 is 14 amino acids. Germline V gives CDR1 SGHRS, CDR2 YFSETQ. Trimming took 2 bases from V and 4 from J, leaving 12 bases between them. CDR3 residues: CASSFRLGGYGYTF. The CDR3, as DNA: TGCGCCAGCAGCTTCAGACTGGGAGGCTATGGCTACACCTTC.

Only one count was recorded for this clone. This sequence joins TRBV21-1 and TRBJ1-6. TRBV21-1 is shown as a pseudogene. This CDR3 is built from 14 residues. The CDR3 DNA reads as TGTGCCAGCAGCAGGATCCGGGGGAATTCACCCCTCCACTTT. This translates into CASSRIRGNSPLHF.

This chain joins TRBV9 and TRBJ1-3; D is unclear. Trimming pared 0 bases from V and 4 bases from J, leaving 11 bases between. Germline values: CDR1 SGDLS, CDR2 YYNGEE. This CDR3 has 15 amino acids. The CDR3 sequence is CASSVGGVAGNTIYF. As DNA, the CDR3 is TGTGCCAGCAGCGTAGGCGGGGTAGCAGGAAACACCATATATTTT.

The chain links TRBV7-2 to TRBJ1-1, with 7 bases that match TRBD1. Germline V gene lookup returns CDR1 SGHTA and CDR2 FQGNSA. This CDR3 contains 15 residues. Germline trimming cut 5 bases from V and 11 bases from J; bases unmatched to any gene: 17. DNA of the CDR3: TGTGCCAGCAGCCCGACGGACAGGCTACCATGGTCGGCTTTCTTT. It translates to CASSPTDRLPWSAFF.

The rearrangement joins TRBV19 to TRBJ2-1; D ambiguous. The CDR3 is 14 residues long. CDR1 LNHDA and CDR2 SQIVND come from the germline V gene (reference sequence). V was trimmed by 3 bases and J by 6 bases, leaving 12 bases between them. CDR3 nucleotides: TGTGCCAGTAGTATCGATATGGATTTCAATGAGCAGTTCTTC. It is translated as CASSIDMDFNEQFF.

V gene TRBV19 combines with J gene TRBJ2-2, with D maybe TRBD1 (6 bases). In germline, CDR1 is LNHDA, CDR2 SQIVND (reference sequence). Trimming shortened V by 4 bases and J by 1 base, and 10 bases separated the two germline ends. This CDR3 is 15 amino acids long. CDR3 nucleotide sequence: TGTGCCAGTAGTACACCGGGACAGAACACCGGGGAGCTGTTTTTT. The encoded protein is CASSTPGQNTGELFF.

This chain joins TRBV27 and TRBJ2-1; D is uncertain. The germline V gene has CDR1 MNHEY and CDR2 SMNVEV (reference sequence). The CDR3 is 12 amino acids. Between the trimmed V and J ends, which lost 8 bases and 7 bases, there was a span of 12 bases. The CDR3: CASGPTENEQFF. CDR3 DNA: TGTGCCAGCGGACCAACTGAGAATGAGCAGTTCTTC.

The chain has TRBV3-1 (or the pseudogene TRBV3-2) and TRBJ2-7, with 9 nucleotides matching TRBD1. CDR1 LGHDT and CDR2 YNNKEL come from the germline V gene (reference sequence). This CDR3 has 19 amino acids. V gave up 4 bases and J gave up 2 bases; unmatched junction bases: 18. Here the CDR3 reads CASSRRRDRVINWTYEQYF. For the CDR3, the DNA is TGTGCCAGCAGCCGACGCCGGGACAGGGTCATAAACTGGACCTACGAGCAGTACTTC.

This chain connects TRBV19 to TRBJ1-5; D may be TRBD1 (5 bases). The V end was cut by 1 base, the J end by 6 bases, with 19 bases between. The germline V gene has CDR1 LNHDA and CDR2 SQIVND (reference sequence). This CDR3 has 17 amino acids. In DNA form, the CDR3 reads TGTGCCAGTAGTATAGGCCCCGCGAGGGGACGCTTTCAGCCCCAGCATTTT. Its translation is CASSIGPARGRFQPQHF.

The chain joins TRBV30 to TRBJ2-7; perhaps TRBD1 as D (6 bases). This CDR3 contains 15 residues. Deletions cut 2 bases from V and 7 bases from J, with 21 bases between. The germline gives CDR1 GTSNPN, CDR2 SVGIG (reference sequence). The CDR3 nucleotides read TGTGCCTGGAGTCTTTTGGGCTTTATAAGGGGGGAGCAGTACTTC. As protein: CAWSLLGFIRGEQYF. The variable domain in full, completed from reference TRBV30 and TRBJ2-7, reads SQTIHQWPATLVQPVGSPLSLECTVEGTSNPNLYWYRQAAGRGLQLLFYSVGIGQISSEVPQNLSASRPQDRQFILSSKKLLLSDSGFYLCAWSLLGFIRGEQYFGPGTRLTVT.

The chain uses TRBV7-9 and TRBJ1-2, with 7 bases matching TRBD1. This CDR3 has 19 amino acids. CDR1 is SEHNR, CDR2 FQNEAQ, per germline (reference sequence). Germline trimming cut 4 bases from V and 4 bases from J; bases unmatched to any gene: 21. CDR3 protein: CASSSHRGTVGPRGYGYTF. CDR3 sequence (DNA): TGTGCCAGCAGCTCCCATCGGGGGACAGTAGGGCCTCGGGGCTATGGCTACACCTTC.

Worth noting for this clone: Within the sample, other DNA sequences also encode this same CDR3. The chain has TRBV6-5 and TRBJ1-3; D unresolved. Germline-derived CDR1 and CDR2 are MNHEY and SVGAGI. The CDR3 consists of 11 residues. Deletions cut 6 bases from V and 4 bases from J, with 4 bases between. CDR3 residues: CASSQGNTIYF. In DNA form, the CDR3 reads TGTGCCAGCAGCCAGGGAAACACCATATATTTT.

V is TRBV2 and J is TRBJ1-1; D is possibly TRBD1 (5 bases). The germline V gene has CDR1 SNHLY and CDR2 FYNNEI. Trimming removed 0 bases from V and 1 base from J, with 6 bases in between. CDR3 length: 14 residues. As DNA, the CDR3 is TGTGCCAGCAGTGAAGCGAGGGGGAACACTGAAGCTTTCTTT. Translated, it gives CASSEARGNTEAFF.

This chain connects TRBV7-2 to TRBJ1-6; perhaps TRBD1 as D (5 bases). Germline CDR1 and CDR2: SGHTA and FQGNSA. V lost 1 base and J lost 5, with 6 bases in between. The CDR3 is made up of 14 amino acids. Here the CDR3 DNA reads TGTGCCAGCAGCTTAGGGGACCATAATTCACCCCTCCACTTT. Translation gives CASSLGDHNSPLHF. Complete variable domain (other parts from reference TRBV7-2 and TRBJ1-6): GAGVSQSPSNKVTEKGKDVELRCDPISGHTALYWYRQSLGQGLEFLIYFQGNSAPDKSGLPSDRFSAERTGGSVSTLTIQRTQQEDSAVYLCASSLGDHNSPLHFGNGTRLTVT.

The genes are TRBV27 and TRBJ2-7; no clear D. Germline V gives CDR1 MNHEY, CDR2 SMNVEV (reference sequence). Trimming removed 3 bases from V and 7 bases from J, with 13 bases in between. The CDR3 spans 13 residues. The CDR3 sequence is CASSLQTMGEQYF. The CDR3 DNA reads TGTGCCAGCAGTTTGCAAACGATGGGGGAGCAGTACTTC.

The chain is built from TRBV10-3 and TRBJ2-6; 9 bases are a match to TRBD1. J gave up 0 bases and V 6 bases, and 12 bases lay outside the gene matches. The CDR3 totals 19 residues. Germline-derived CDR1 and CDR2 are ENHRY and SYGVKD. CDR3 bases: TGTGCCATCAGGGCCTCTTCGACAGGGGGACGCTCTGGGGCCAACGTCCTGACTTTC. This gives the protein CAIRASSTGGRSGANVLTF.

The chain combines TRBV5-4 with TRBJ1-4; 7 nucleotides agree with TRBD1. V trimming: 3 bases; J trimming: 4 bases; junction bases outside the gene matches: 12. This CDR3 contains 17 residues. Looked up from germline, CDR1 is SGHNT and CDR2 is YYREEE (reference sequence). CDR3 in DNA: TGTGCCAGCAGCTCCCTGGGAGGGGGCGAGGGTAATGAAAAACTGTTTTTT. It encodes CASSSLGGGEGNEKLFF. The full variable domain, in which reference TRBV5-4 and TRBJ1-4 provide the parts outside the CDR3, is ETGVTQSPTHLIKTRGQQVTLRCSSQSGHNTVSWYQQALGQGPQFIFQYYREEENGRGNFPPRFSGLQFPNYSSELNVNALELDDSALYLCASSSLGGGEGNEKLFFGSGTQLSVL.